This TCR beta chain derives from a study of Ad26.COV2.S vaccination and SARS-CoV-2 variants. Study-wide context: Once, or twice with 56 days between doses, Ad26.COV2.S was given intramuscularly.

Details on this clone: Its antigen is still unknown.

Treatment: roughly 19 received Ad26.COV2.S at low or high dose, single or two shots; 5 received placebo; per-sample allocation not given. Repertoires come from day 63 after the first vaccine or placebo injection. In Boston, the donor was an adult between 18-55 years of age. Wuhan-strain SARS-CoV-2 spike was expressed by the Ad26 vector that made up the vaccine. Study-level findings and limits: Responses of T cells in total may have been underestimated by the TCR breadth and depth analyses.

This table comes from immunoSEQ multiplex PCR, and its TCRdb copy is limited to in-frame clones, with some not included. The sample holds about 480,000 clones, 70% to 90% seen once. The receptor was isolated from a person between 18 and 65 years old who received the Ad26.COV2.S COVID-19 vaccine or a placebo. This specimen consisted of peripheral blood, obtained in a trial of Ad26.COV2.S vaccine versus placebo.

The CDR3 loop is CASSLAGGSSYNEQFF. CDR3 coding DNA: TGTGCCAGCAGCTTAGCGGGGGGTAGCTCCTACAATGAGCAGTTCTTC. This chain connects TRBV11-3 to TRBJ2-1; 7 bases are a match to TRBD2. V shed 1 base, J shed 0 bases, and the junction held 3 bases outside the gene matches. Germline loops: CDR1 SGHNT, CDR2 YENEEA. This CDR3 is 16 amino acids long.